Each of the 13 T cell receptor beta chains below was sequenced from the same sample in a study of molecular identifiers for immune sequencing clone quantification. TCRdb re-called the PCR reads through MiXCR, storing one row per CDR3 protein. Of under 600,000 distinct CDR3 sequences in the sample, over 20% were seen once. Sequenced sample: naive CD8+ T cells from blood, with Jurkat cell RNA spiked in. Subset noted: FACS-sorted CD8+CD4-CCR7+CD45RA+ naive T cells. These receptors were obtained from a human donor in good health. Some libraries in this study had Jurkat cell RNA spiked in.

This clonotype was detected a few times. The chain carries TRBV19 and TRBJ1-5; a possible D gene is TRBD1 (5 bases). Trimming left V 1 base short and J 7 bases short, with 14 bases between. CDR3 length: 15 amino acids. Per the germline V gene, CDR1 is LNHDA and CDR2 is SQIVND (reference sequence). For the CDR3, the DNA is TGTGCCAGTAGTATAGCCTCGCGGGGGGTCCAGCCCCAGCATTTT. It translates to CASSIASRGVQPQHF.

This clonotype was counted many times. The DNA of the CDR3 is TGTGCCAGCAGCGACCGGGACAGTCAAGAGACCCAGTACTTC. As protein: CASSDRDSQETQYF. The rearrangement uses TRBV7-9 and TRBJ2-5; 7 bases map to TRBD1. The V and J ends lost 5 bases and 2 bases, in that order; junction bases with no gene match: 5. The CDR3 length is 14 residues. Per germline, CDR1 SEHNR and CDR2 FQNEAQ (reference sequence).

A word on this clonotype: A read error may be the cause here, since a much bigger clone is one base away. V and J are TRBV27 and TRBJ2-1; no firm D call. This CDR3 comprises 14 residues. The ends were cut back, 7 bases at V and 6 bases at J, with 16 bases in the middle. CDR1 and CDR2 (germline): MNHEY, SMNVEV (reference sequence). The CDR3 DNA reads as TGTGCCAGCAACTACCTGGTCGGGTCCAATGAGCAGTTCTTC. It specifies CASNYLVGSNEQFF.

The chain links TRBV27 to TRBJ2-2; 8 bases match TRBD1. The CDR3 sequence is 14 residues long. J lost 7 bases, V lost 5 bases, and 6 bases had no gene match. Germline V gene lookup returns CDR1 MNHEY and CDR2 SMNVEV (reference sequence). The CDR3 DNA sequence: TGTGCCAGCAGTCTCAGGGGGCGGGACGGGGAGCTGTTTTTT. Translation gives CASSLRGRDGELFF.

This chain connects TRBV6-2 or TRBV6-3 to TRBJ2-5; unclear D gene. Germline assignment: CDR1 MNHEY and CDR2 SVGEGT. The CDR3 has 12 amino acids. The ends were cut back, 7 bases at V and 5 bases at J, with 11 bases in the middle. The CDR3 spells CASKVGIETQYF. The DNA of the CDR3 is TGTGCCAGCAAAGTAGGAATTGAGACCCAGTACTTC.

This clonotype showed up just a few times. This chain connects TRBV29-1 to TRBJ2-7; D uncertain. Trimming removed 4 bases at V and 3 bases at J, with 10 bases between. This CDR3 is built from 12 residues. The V gene's germline CDR1 is SQVTM and CDR2 ANQGSEA. The CDR3 loop is CSVALGIYEQYF. In DNA, the CDR3 is TGCAGCGTTGCTCTGGGGATCTACGAGCAGTACTTC.

This chain links TRBV4-3 with TRBJ2-1; D not resolved. The germline gives CDR1 LGHNA, CDR2 YSLEER. The CDR3 totals 12 residues. The V and J ends lost 5 bases and 6 bases respectively, with 8 bases between them. Here the CDR3 reads CASSAKSNEQFF. The CDR3 DNA sequence: TGCGCCAGCAGCGCCAAGTCCAATGAGCAGTTCTTC.

Notes on this clonotype: This may come from a read error, since a much larger clone is one base off. The chain joins TRBV4-3 to TRBJ2-5; D is possibly TRBD1 (6 bases). This CDR3 has 14 residues. Germline CDR1 is LGHNA and CDR2 is YSLEER. The CDR3 region has the DNA TGCGCCAGCAGCCAAGCGACAGGCCAAGAGACCCAGCACTTC. Translated: CASSQATGQETQHF.

J is TRBJ2-5 and V is TRBV6-5, with D possibly matching TRBD2 (5 bases). The CDR3 consists of 12 residues. Germline V gene lookup returns CDR1 MNHEY and CDR2 SVGAGI. Between the trimmed V and J ends, which lost 6 bases and 9 bases, there was a span of 14 bases. The CDR3 sequence is CASSYGLEAQYF. CDR3 DNA: TGTGCCAGCAGCTACGGTTTGGAGGCCCAGTACTTC.

Ten or more counts support this clonotype. The chain recombines TRBV4-1 with TRBJ2-7, with D maybe TRBD2 (5 bases). The CDR3 covers 13 residues. The V gene's germline CDR1 is MGHRA and CDR2 YSYEKL. The V gene lost 3 bases and the J gene lost 4 bases, with 10 bases spanning the gap. CDR3 in DNA: TGCGCCAGCAGCCACGCCGGGGATTACGAGCAGTACTTC. Translated: CASSHAGDYEQYF.

The rearrangement links TRBV4-1 to TRBJ2-3; tentatively, D is TRBD1 (5 bases). V dropped 1 base and J dropped 4 bases, with 12 bases sitting between them. The CDR3 sequence is 15 residues long. The germline V gene encodes CDR1 MGHRA and CDR2 YSYEKL. CDR3 protein: CASSQVVQAADTQYF. The CDR3, as DNA: TGCGCCAGCAGCCAAGTGGTACAGGCGGCAGATACGCAGTATTTT.

This clonotype was recorded at least ten times. CDR3 residues: CASSQVAGEGLEQFF. CDR3 nucleotide sequence: TGCGCCAGCAGCCAAGTTGCGGGAGAGGGGCTTGAGCAGTTCTTC. This chain uses TRBV4-1 with TRBJ2-1, with 7 positions matching TRBD2. The V and J ends lost 1 base and 9 bases, in that order; junction bases with no gene match: 9. In germline, CDR1 is MGHRA, CDR2 YSYEKL. This CDR3 has 15 amino acids.

This clonotype came up once. A much larger clone lies one base from this, so it may be a read error. The CDR3 carries no conserved terminal phenylalanine or tryptophan, so it likely arises from a read error. This sequence joins TRBV15 and TRBJ2-3, with 7 bases lining up with TRBD1. The CDR3 covers 15 residues. Looked up from germline, CDR1 is LNHNV and CDR2 is YYDKDF (reference sequence). V gave up 5 bases and J gave up 3 bases; unmatched junction bases: 8. Here the CDR3 reads CATSPSTGMTDTQYS. The CDR3 DNA reads as TGTGCCACCAGCCCTTCGACAGGGATGACAGATACGCAGTATTCT.